The 25 T cell receptor beta chains listed next were all sequenced from one sample in a study of T cells in narcolepsy (dated by TCRdb to the late 2010s). Library construction relied on the immunoSEQ multiplex PCR assay. Imported from immuneACCESS, the table was reduced by TCRdb to in-frame sequences with V and J called. These copies leave out some clones; in studies compared against another copy, an unresolved V gene accounts for under half, and the cause of the remainder is not known. Recorded for this sample are about 27,000 clones; about nine tenths of them occurred a single time. The biggest ten clones account for 0.95% to 1.3% of the sample. Sequenced sample: CD45RA- memory CD4+ T cells from PBMCs. Explained via the paper, the cell subset or site label denotes: memory T cells sorted ex vivo from peripheral blood. The source is a human donor with narcolepsy.

The CDR3 reads CASSLVGIEAFF. The CDR3 DNA follows: TGTGCCAGCAGCTTGGTAGGGATTGAAGCTTTCTTT. The genes are TRBV5-6 and TRBJ1-1; unclear D gene. This CDR3 comprises 12 residues. Trimming removed 0 bases at V and 7 bases at J, with 7 bases between. Per the germline V gene, CDR1 is SGHDT and CDR2 is YYEEEE.

This chain joins TRBV10-3 and TRBJ2-5; 14 positions match TRBD2. The CDR3 covers 15 residues. V trimming: 6 bases; J trimming: 2 bases; junction bases outside the gene matches: 2. From germline, CDR1 is ENHRY and CDR2 SYGVKD. CDR3 residues: CAIRGTSGGQETQYF. The CDR3 nucleotides read TGTGCCATCAGAGGGACTAGCGGGGGACAAGAGACCCAGTACTTC.

The genes are TRBV18 and TRBJ2-7; 7 positions agree with TRBD2. CDR1 and CDR2 (germline): KGHSH, LQKENI. The CDR3 has 14 residues. V lost 3 bases and J lost 7; bases outside the gene matches: 9. This CDR3 reads CASSPEAGVREQYF. In DNA, the CDR3 is TGTGCCAGCTCACCTGAGGCGGGGGTGAGAGAGCAGTACTTC.

V usage is TRBV5-1 and J usage is TRBJ2-5; D is uncertain. Germline CDR1 is SGHRS and CDR2 is YFSETQ. This CDR3 contains 14 residues. Between the trimmed V and J ends, which lost 4 bases and 0 bases, there was a span of 10 bases. Here the CDR3 reads CASSPASYQETQYF. In DNA, the CDR3 is TGCGCCAGCAGCCCCGCGTCTTACCAAGAGACCCAGTACTTC.

The chain uses TRBV23-1 and TRBJ1-5; D is unresolved. TRBV23-1 is known as an ORF, though its function is uncertain. Trimming shortened V by 6 bases and J by 0 bases, and 15 bases separated the two germline ends. This CDR3 is 16 amino acids long. CDR3 coding DNA: TGCGCCAGCAGATTCTTATTGATTTATAGCAATCAGCCCCAGCATTTT. As protein: CASRFLLIYSNQPQHF.

The sample holds one count of this clone. The gene calls are TRBV10-2 and TRBJ1-2, with D perhaps TRBD1 (6 bases). The V end lost 5 bases, the J end lost 7 bases, and 26 bases lay between the germline ends. This CDR3 has 17 amino acids. Germline V lookup: CDR1 WSHSY, CDR2 SAAADI. The chain's CDR3 is CASSPTRGTGKGFGYTF. In DNA form, the CDR3 reads TGCGCCAGCAGTCCCACCAGAGGAACAGGGAAAGGGTTTGGCTACACCTTC.

This clone occurred a few times. The chain recombines TRBV5-1 with TRBJ2-6; no firm D call. The germline V gene encodes CDR1 SGHRS and CDR2 YFSETQ. There are 16 residues in the CDR3. Trimming removed 0 bases from V and 0 bases from J, with 7 bases in between. CDR3 region: CASSLGPLSGANVLTF. Written as DNA, the CDR3 is TGCGCCAGCAGCTTGGGACCTCTCTCTGGGGCCAACGTCCTGACTTTC.

This chain connects TRBV6-5 to TRBJ2-3; 9 bases match TRBD1. Germline values: CDR1 MNHEY, CDR2 SVGAGI. The CDR3 extends over 15 amino acids. The trim removed 6 bases at V and 2 bases at J, leaving 6 bases unmatched. The CDR3 nucleotides are TGTGCCAGCAGACTGACAGGGGGAAACACAGATACGCAGTATTTT. As protein: CASRLTGGNTDTQYF.

This chain uses TRBV5-4 with TRBJ2-5; maybe TRBD1 (5 bases). Trimming stripped 0 bases from V and 1 base from J, with 10 bases between. This CDR3 contains 15 residues. CDR1 SGHNT and CDR2 YYREEE come from the germline V gene (reference sequence). The CDR3 sequence: CASSLVGQPQETQYF. CDR3 DNA: TGTGCCAGCAGCTTGGTGGGGCAGCCCCAAGAGACCCAGTACTTC.

Here the CDR3 reads CASSWGQSNTEAFF. For the CDR3, the DNA is TGTGCCAGCAGTTGGGGACAGTCTAACACTGAAGCTTTCTTT. The V call is TRBV6-5, the J call TRBJ1-1; 7 nucleotides line up with TRBD1. The J segment lost 2 bases and the V segment lost 4 bases, leaving 4 bases of the junction unmatched. In germline, CDR1 is MNHEY, CDR2 SVGAGI. The CDR3 loop spans 14 amino acids.

As DNA, the CDR3 is TGTGCCAGCAGTGAGCCCCAGAGTAGCGGGTTCCAAGAGACCCAGTACTTC. As protein: CASSEPQSSGFQETQYF. The chain has TRBV6-1 and TRBJ2-5, with TRBD2 matching 7 bases. Germline V gene data show CDR1 as MNHNS and CDR2 as SASEGT. The CDR3 is 17 residues long. The V gene end was trimmed by 3 bases and the J gene end by 1 base; junction bases not matched to a gene: 11.

The V call is TRBV23-1, the J call TRBJ1-5; a weak D match, TRBD1 (5 bases). TRBV23-1 is known as an ORF, though its function is uncertain. The CDR3 covers 16 residues. V lost 1 base, J lost 0 bases, and 10 bases lay in between. CDR3 protein: CASSQFRQFSNQPQHF. The CDR3 DNA is TGCGCCAGCAGTCAATTTAGACAGTTTAGCAATCAGCCCCAGCATTTT.

This clone was observed a few times. The chain is built from TRBV6-5 and TRBJ1-5, with 7 nucleotides matching TRBD1. Germline CDR1 and CDR2: MNHEY and SVGAGI. With V trimmed by 6 bases and J by 4 bases, 3 bases remained unmatched. This CDR3 spans 13 amino acids. For the CDR3, the DNA is TGTGCCAGCAGGTCGACAGGGAATCAGCCCCAGCATTTT. It is translated as CASRSTGNQPQHF.

This clone was seen just once. The chain joins TRBV19 to TRBJ1-3; the D is unclear. The CDR3 spans 15 residues. Looked up from germline, CDR1 is LNHDA and CDR2 is SQIVND (reference sequence). With 6 bases removed from V and 0 bases from J, the gap between germline ends came to 12 bases. The CDR3 bases are TGTGCCAGTAGAATGGACGCAGCCTCTGGAAACACCATATATTTT. Encoded protein: CASRMDAASGNTIYF.

The chain has TRBV6-1 and TRBJ2-1; D gene ambiguous. V gave up 2 bases and J gave up 6 bases, with 5 bases separating them. Germline CDR1 and CDR2: MNHNS and SASEGT. This CDR3 spans 12 amino acids. CDR3 amino acids: CASSESLNEQFF. The CDR3 coding sequence is TGTGCCAGCAGTGAATCCCTCAATGAGCAGTTCTTC.

V usage is TRBV25-1 and J usage is TRBJ1-5; D not certain. Germline V gene data show CDR1 as MGHDK and CDR2 as SYGVNS. This CDR3 has 15 residues. The V gene lost 3 bases and the J gene lost 1 base, with 10 bases spanning the gap. The CDR3: CASSDARMSNQPQHF. The CDR3 nucleotides are TGTGCCAGCAGTGATGCGAGGATGAGCAATCAGCCCCAGCATTTT.

In its sample, this clone was seen a few times. J is TRBJ2-7 and V is TRBV21-1; TRBD1 is the table's D call and was not checked against the DNA. TRBV21-1 is a recognized pseudogene. The CDR3 length is 17 residues. CDR3 loop: CASRRGQVGQLSYEQYV. CDR3 DNA: TGTGCCAGCAGACGGGGACAGGTTGGACAGCTATCCTACGAGCAGTACGTC.

This clone was detected a few times. The chain employs TRBV10-3 and TRBJ1-6; D is undetermined. V was shortened by 2 bases and J by 7 bases, with 12 bases between the two germline ends. CDR1 is ENHRY and CDR2 is SYGVKD in the germline V gene. The CDR3 runs to 15 residues. The CDR3 region is CAISENLPGNSPLHF. For the CDR3, the DNA is TGTGCCATCAGTGAGAATCTCCCGGGGAATTCACCCCTCCACTTT.

The CDR3 reads CASSKSNQYRSPLHF. DNA for the CDR3: TGTGCCAGTAGTAAGAGCAACCAATATCGGTCACCCCTCCACTTT. The chain carries TRBV19 and TRBJ1-6; D uncertain. With 4 bases removed from V and 10 bases from J, the gap between germline ends came to 17 bases. Looked up from germline, CDR1 is LNHDA and CDR2 is SQIVND (reference sequence). This CDR3 has 15 residues.

The V and J genes are TRBV4-1 and TRBJ2-5, with D perhaps TRBD2 (5 bases). Germline V gene lookup returns CDR1 MGHRA and CDR2 YSYEKL. The CDR3 totals 13 residues. V lost 1 base to trimming and J lost 6 bases, with 9 bases between them. The CDR3 region is CASSQVDSKTQYF. The CDR3 nucleotides read TGCGCCAGCAGCCAAGTGGACTCCAAGACCCAGTACTTC.

The chain uses TRBV5-6 and TRBJ1-5, with unresolved D. Trimming pared 4 bases from V and 4 bases from J, leaving 9 bases between. The CDR3 length is 13 residues. Germline values: CDR1 SGHDT, CDR2 YYEEEE. As DNA, the CDR3 is TGTGCCAGCAGCCCGGGCAGGAATCAGCCCCAGCATTTT. Its translation: CASSPGRNQPQHF.

The V and J genes are TRBV5-4 and TRBJ1-6; 8 positions match TRBD1. Germline V gives CDR1 SGHNT, CDR2 YYREEE (reference sequence). J was trimmed by 9 bases and V by 0 bases; bases with no gene match: 5. The CDR3 sequence is 15 residues long. The CDR3 region is CASSLGQGIISPLHF. CDR3 DNA: TGTGCCAGCAGCTTGGGACAGGGGATAATTTCACCCCTCCACTTT.

CDR3 region: CASRDSGGVAEAFF. The CDR3 DNA follows: TGTGCCAGCAGGGACTCCGGCGGGGTAGCTGAAGCTTTCTTT. This rearrangement joins TRBV2 to TRBJ1-1; no firm D call. V was trimmed by 6 bases and J by 6 bases, leaving 17 bases between them. The germline V gene encodes CDR1 SNHLY and CDR2 FYNNEI. The CDR3 totals 14 residues.

CDR3 sequence reads: CATSREGSQPQHF. DNA for the CDR3: TGTGCCACCAGCAGAGAGGGTTCCCAGCCCCAGCATTTT. The chain links TRBV15 to TRBJ1-5, with no clear D. Trimming stripped 0 bases from V and 7 bases from J, with 7 bases between. The CDR3 sequence is 13 residues long. Looked up from germline, CDR1 is LNHNV and CDR2 is YYDKDF (reference sequence).

V and J are TRBV2 and TRBJ1-2; D might be TRBD1 (6 bases). The CDR3 is made up of 12 amino acids. Trimming took off 3 bases at V and 8 bases at J, with 10 bases between the two ends. Germline loops: CDR1 SNHLY, CDR2 FYNNEI. Here the CDR3 DNA reads TGTGCCAGCAGTGAGGCCAGGGGAGGCTACACCTTC. This gives the protein CASSEARGGYTF.